This TCR beta chain was profiled in a study of T cell responses to AZD1222 COVID-19 vaccine. Findings of the study overall: Donor demographics were predominantly white British with a female majority; clonal diversity may be underestimated. Among AZD1222 vaccinees, only six or seven were seropositive at baseline. The reported proportion of spike-specific TCRs targeting unmutated variant regions was nearly half.

Per the germline V gene, CDR1 is SGHDT and CDR2 is YYEEEE. The CDR3 has 12 amino acids. Trimming removed 4 bases at V and 9 bases at J, with 10 bases between. For this clone: Its target is unknown.

TCRdb keeps only in-frame clones here, not all; method: immunoSEQ multiplex PCR. Among under 150,000 clones listed, 80% to 90% were seen once. Sequencing used peripheral blood, obtained on day 0 of AZD1222 vaccination. V and J are TRBV5-6 and TRBJ2-2; D gene uncertain. The origin of this receptor is an adult in good health. This CDR3 is CASSADERELFF. The CDR3 DNA reads as TGTGCCAGCAGCGCGGACGAGAGGGAGCTGTTTTTT.